Below, one T cell receptor beta chain is given with its context. Antigen specificity is unknown. Treatment in this sample: roughly ten-day PBMC culture with coronavirus spike peptide pools or control peptides (ViraFEST assay). These data are taken from a study of vaccination and CD4 T cells after COVID-19. About the research overall: Convalescent patients gave post-COVID blood a median approximately 94 days post-diagnosis, range 35 to 161.

Cultured CD4+ T-cell DNA underwent Oncomine TCR Beta short-read sequencing. TCRdb re-derived calls from the PCR reads in MiXCR, one entry per CDR3 protein. Of about 7,000 distinct CDR3 sequences listed, about 51% are singletons. General study points: Vaccine-specific clones in convalescent patients were spike mono-reactive in 304 of 307 cases.

This sequence was found in a human donor who had recovered from COVID-19. What was sequenced was CD4+ T cells from blood, cultured in vitro.

CDR3 residues: CASSTSGQYQPQHF. The CDR3 nucleotides read TGTGCCAGCAGCACTTCGGGACAGTATCAGCCCCAGCATTTT. V and J are TRBV9 and TRBJ1-5, with 7 bases fitting TRBD1. This CDR3 has 14 residues. V lost 4 bases, J lost 5 bases, and 6 bases stayed unmatched. Germline CDR1 reads SGDLS; CDR2 reads YYNGEE.